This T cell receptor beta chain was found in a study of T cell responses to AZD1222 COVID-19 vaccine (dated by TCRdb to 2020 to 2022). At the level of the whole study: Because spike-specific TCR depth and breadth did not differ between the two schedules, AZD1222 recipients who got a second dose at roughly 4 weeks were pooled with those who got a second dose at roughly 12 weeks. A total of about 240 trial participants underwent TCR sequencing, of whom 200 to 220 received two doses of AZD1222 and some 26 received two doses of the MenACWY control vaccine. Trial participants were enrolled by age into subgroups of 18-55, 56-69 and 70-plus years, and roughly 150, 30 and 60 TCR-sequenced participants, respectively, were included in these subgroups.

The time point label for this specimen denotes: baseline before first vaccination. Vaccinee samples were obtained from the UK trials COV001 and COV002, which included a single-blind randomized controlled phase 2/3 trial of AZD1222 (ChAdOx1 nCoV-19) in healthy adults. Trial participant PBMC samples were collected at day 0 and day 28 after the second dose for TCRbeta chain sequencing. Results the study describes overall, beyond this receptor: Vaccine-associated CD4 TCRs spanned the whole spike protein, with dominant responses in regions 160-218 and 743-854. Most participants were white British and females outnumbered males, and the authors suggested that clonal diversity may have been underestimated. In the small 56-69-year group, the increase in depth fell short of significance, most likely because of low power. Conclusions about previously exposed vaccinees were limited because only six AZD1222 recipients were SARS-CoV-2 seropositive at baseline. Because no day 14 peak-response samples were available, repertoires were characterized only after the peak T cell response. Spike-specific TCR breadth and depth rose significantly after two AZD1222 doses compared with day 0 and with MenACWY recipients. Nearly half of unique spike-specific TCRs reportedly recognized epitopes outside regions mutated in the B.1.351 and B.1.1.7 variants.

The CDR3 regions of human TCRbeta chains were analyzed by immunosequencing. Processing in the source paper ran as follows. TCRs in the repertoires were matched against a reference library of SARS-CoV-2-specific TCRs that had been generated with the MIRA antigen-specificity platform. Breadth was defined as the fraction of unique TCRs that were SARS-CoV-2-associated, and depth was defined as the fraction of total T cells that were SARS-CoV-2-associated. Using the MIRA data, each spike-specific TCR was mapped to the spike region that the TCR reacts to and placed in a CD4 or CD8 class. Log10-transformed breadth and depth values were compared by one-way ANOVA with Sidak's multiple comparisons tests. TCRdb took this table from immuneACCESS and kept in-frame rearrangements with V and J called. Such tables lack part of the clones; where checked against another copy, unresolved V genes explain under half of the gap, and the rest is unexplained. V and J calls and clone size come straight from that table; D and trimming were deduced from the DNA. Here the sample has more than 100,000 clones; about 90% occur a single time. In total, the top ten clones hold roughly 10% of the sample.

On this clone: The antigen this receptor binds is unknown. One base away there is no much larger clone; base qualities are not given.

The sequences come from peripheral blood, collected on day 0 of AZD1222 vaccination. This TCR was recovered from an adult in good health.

CDR3 sequence: CASSIIHNEQFF. The DNA reads TGTGCCAGTAGTATCATCCACAATGAGCAGTTCTTC. Recombination connected TRBV19 to TRBJ2-1; the D gene identity is not certain. CDR1 is given as LNHDA and CDR2 as SQIVND, both from the germline V gene (reference sequence). The CDR3, cysteine through phenylalanine, is 12 amino acids long. The DNA shown is the 36-base CDR3, in frame from base 1. Trimming removed 3 bases from V and 5 bases from J, leaving 5 bases between the germline ends.